This T cell receptor (beta chain) was captured by sequencing in a study of shared clonotypes between healthy human individuals. Study-level findings and limits: Memory subsets generally showed lower estimated richness than naive subsets.

DNA at roughly 0.2 ug, 25,000 to 30,000 T cell genomes, went into sorted-subset replicate PCRs. In the original analysis: In the immunoSEQ data, sequences were junction-only and lacked quality scores, so filtering differed. Using immunoSEQ multiplex PCR, the repertoire was profiled, and TCRdb retains in-frame clones only, with some absent. That table furnishes V, J and clone size, whereas the DNA furnished D and trimming. The sample shows roughly 500,000 clones, 90% to 96% of them seen only once. Germline CDR1 SGDLS, CDR2 YYNGEE. V was cut by 6 bases and J by 3 bases, with 11 bases left in between. The CDR3 is made up of 13 amino acids. A word on this clone: The antigen is unknown.

Material for sequencing was naive CD4+ T cells sorted from blood. Subset indicated: CD45RA+ positively selected. The chain joins TRBV9 to TRBJ2-3, with D perhaps being TRBD1 or TRBD2 (5 bases each). The sequence was obtained from a woman aged 25 to 39 in good health. The CDR3 sequence is CASTKGTTDTQYF. The DNA of the CDR3 is TGTGCCAGCACTAAGGGGACGACAGATACGCAGTATTTT.